This TCR beta chain came from a study of blood T cell repertoires in COVID-19. Overall study context: Researchers got acute and convalescent COVID-19 samples from the United States, Italy and Spain. The analysed material was cDNA or gDNA that came from T cells, B-cell-depleted T cells, or PBMCs.

The authors' processing: Amplification with reference gene primers provided the estimates of nucleated cell counts. Produced via immunoSEQ multiplex PCR; TCRdb's table is partial and in-frame only. That table supplies the V and J calls and clone size; D and trimming were determined from the DNA. The sample yields 250,000 to 300,000 clones, around 87% seen once. With 2 bases removed from V and 8 bases from J, the gap between germline ends came to 12 bases. This CDR3 contains 13 residues. This chain links TRBV12-3 or TRBV12-4 with TRBJ1-2; D is ambiguous. The specimen was peripheral blood. This TCR derives from a man aged 18-30 years with active or convalescent COVID-19. The CDR3 nucleotides read TGTGCCAGCAGTTTATGGCGGATGAGGGGCTACACCTTC. Protein sequence: CASSLWRMRGYTF.